This T cell receptor (beta chain) was sequenced for a study of blood T cell repertoires in COVID-19. For the study at large: The United States, Italy and Spain supplied acute and convalescent COVID-19 samples. Sources were T cells, B-cell-depleted T cells, or PBMCs; the material itself was cDNA or gDNA.

This clone showed up just once. V was clipped by 3 bases and J by 4 bases, with 18 bases between them. This CDR3 comprises 16 residues. The germline gives CDR1 SGHTA, CDR2 FQGTGA. Per the original methods: Estimated nucleated cell counts came from reference gene primer amplification. TCRdb keeps only in-frame clones here, not all; method: immunoSEQ multiplex PCR. V, J and clone size reflect that table, while D and trimming were determined from the DNA. The table includes 95,000 to 100,000 clones, 70% to 90% detected once. The material sequenced was peripheral blood. The source of this sequence is a woman in her 30s with acute or convalescent COVID-19. This rearrangement joins TRBV7-3 to TRBJ1-1; D possibly corresponds to TRBD1 (5 bases). For the CDR3, the DNA is TGTGCCAGCAGCTTGGAAGCGCTCGGGGGTTCCACTGAAGCTTTCTTT. Protein sequence: CASSLEALGGSTEAFF.